This T cell receptor beta chain was obtained from a study of blood T cell repertoires in COVID-19. CDR3 length equals 16 residues. The J segment lost 5 bases and the V segment lost 5 bases, leaving 12 bases of the junction unmatched. In germline, CDR1 is SGHNT, CDR2 YENEEA. This clone was observed a handful of times. Generated by immunoSEQ multiplex PCR, the TCRdb table keeps only in-frame clones and is missing some. The sample lists under 250,000 clones; 70% to 90% were seen once. What was sequenced was peripheral blood. The chain links TRBV11-3 to TRBJ2-5; 9 bases are a match to TRBD1. The TCR originated in a woman aged 60-70 years with active or convalescent COVID-19. CDR3 sequence reads: CASSPGGTGSGETQYF. As DNA, the CDR3 is TGTGCCAGCAGCCCCGGGGGGACAGGGTCGGGGGAGACCCAGTACTTC.